Listed below are T cell receptor beta chains from one sample, sequenced in a study of T-cell memory formation after mild COVID-19. TCRdb processed the 5' RACE reads anew with MiXCR; each CDR3 protein has one entry. The table lists approximately 170,000 distinct CDR3 sequences, 10% to 15% of them singletons. The sequencing input was PBMCs or a T cell subset sorted from them (not recorded which). The receptors derive from a man in his late teens or twenties who had mild COVID-19 (a few samples of this study predate the infection). Cell type and time point are not known. The CDR3 runs from the conserved cysteine through the conserved F or W. Each record gives: J gene, clone size, D gene, V gene, CDR3 DNA, CDR3 protein. D genes are given only for firm matches. Clone size is not always given. Where it is, it says once, few, many or a class for expanded clones.

TRBJ2-2,NA,NA,TRBV7-2,TGTGCCAGCAGCTTACGCGGAGGGGACTCCGGGGAGCTGTTTTTT,CASSLRGGDSGELFF
TRBJ2-5,NA,NA,TRBV7-2,TGTGCCAGCAGCTTACGGGGGCCCCAAGAGACCCAGTACTTC,CASSLRGPQETQYF
TRBJ1-4,few,TRBD1,TRBV12-3/TRBV12-4,TGTGCCAGCAGTCACGGACAGGGGGAAAAACTGTTTTTT,CASSHGQGEKLFF
TRBJ2-4,many,TRBD2,TRBV4-2,TGTGCCAGCAGCCAGGAAGGGAGGGCGTCTCTAGCCAAAAACATTCAGTACTTC,CASSQEGRASLAKNIQYF
TRBJ1-2,few,NA,TRBV7-9,TGTGCCAGCAGCTGGTTTGGACCGTCGGAGGGCTACACCTTC,CASSWFGPSEGYTF
TRBJ2-6,few,NA,TRBV5-1,TGCGCCAGCAGCTCAGATGGGGCCAACGTCCTGACTTTC,CASSSDGANVLTF
TRBJ2-5,many,TRBD2,TRBV5-6,TGTGCCAGCAGTCGTAGCGGGGCTCAGTACTTC,CASSRSGAQYF
TRBJ1-4,NA,TRBD1,TRBV6-1,TGTGCCAGCAGAGGGGGCTCGACTACTAATGAAAAACTGATTTTT,CASRGGSTTNEKLIF
TRBJ2-1,few,TRBD2,TRBV4-3,TGCGCCAGCAGCCAAGGACCGGGGGGGACAAATGAGCAGTTCTTC,CASSQGPGGTNEQFF
TRBJ1-1,few,NA,TRBV12-3/TRBV12-4,TGTGCCAGCAGTTTAAACAGGGTCTTTGAAGCTTTCTTT,CASSLNRVFEAFF
TRBJ2-5,few,NA,TRBV7-2,TGTGCCAGCAGCCCTGCGGGACTTCATCAAGAGACCCAGTACTTC,CASSPAGLHQETQYF
TRBJ2-6,NA,NA,TRBV6-5,TGTGCCAGCAGTGAGACGGTCCCGATCGGGATCTCTGGGGCCAACGTCCTGACTTTC,CASSETVPIGISGANVLTF
TRBJ2-7,NA,NA,TRBV6-2/TRBV6-3,TGTGCCAGCAGCCTAATACACGAGCAGTACTTC,CASSLIHEQYF
TRBJ2-3,NA,NA,TRBV2,TGTGCCAGCAGTGCGGAGAGCTTTGGAGCTGATACGCAGTATTTT,CASSAESFGADTQYF
TRBJ2-2,few,NA,TRBV2,TGTGCCAGCAGCGTGATGGGGGCTATGAACACCGGGGAGCTGTTTTTT,CASSVMGAMNTGELFF
TRBJ1-1,few,NA,TRBV15,TGTGCCACCAGCAGAGAACACGGCGGGGGGGCTGAAGCTTTCTTT,CATSREHGGGAEAFF
TRBJ2-5,few,TRBD2,TRBV3-1,TGTGCCAGCAGCCAAGAGTTGTTCGAAGCGGGGGGTAGAGAGACCCAGTACTTC,CASSQELFEAGGRETQYF
TRBJ1-1,NA,NA,TRBV5-5,TGTGCCAGCAGCTTGGCCCCGGGGGTGGCTTTCTTT,CASSLAPGVAFF
TRBJ2-5,NA,NA,TRBV5-8,TGTGCCAGCAGCAATGAAGGGACCCAGTACTTC,CASSNEGTQYF
TRBJ1-2,few,NA,TRBV7-2,TGTGCCAGCAGCTTAGCGACGTGGGGTTATGGCTACACCTTC,CASSLATWGYGYTF
TRBJ1-1,few,NA,TRBV9,TGTGCCAGCAGCCCCAGTCTAAATCTTGAAGCTTTCTTT,CASSPSLNLEAFF
TRBJ1-1,few,NA,TRBV3-1,TGTGCCAGCAGCCAAGGAGTTTTCGGGAACACTGAAGCTTTCTTT,CASSQGVFGNTEAFF
TRBJ1-1,few,NA,TRBV5-8,TGTGCCAGCAGTCCCAGGGAGGTAGCTGAAGCTTTCTTT,CASSPREVAEAFF
TRBJ2-3,many,NA,TRBV5-6,TGTGCCAGCAGCCGACCGGGGGGCCCGGGTAGCACAGATACGCAGTATTTT,CASSRPGGPGSTDTQYF
TRBJ1-2,NA,NA,TRBV2,TGTGCCAGCGGTAGACAGTTGATTGGAGATGGCTACACCTTC,CASGRQLIGDGYTF
TRBJ2-7,NA,NA,TRBV6-2/TRBV6-3,TGTGCCAGCAGTTACTGGACCCCAGGGACCCACTACGAGCAGTACTTC,CASSYWTPGTHYEQYF
TRBJ1-1,NA,NA,TRBV4-1,TGCGCCAGCAGCCAACTGGGACAACAGAACACTGAAGCTTTCTTT,CASSQLGQQNTEAFF
TRBJ2-5,few,NA,TRBV12-3/TRBV12-4,TGTGCCAGCAGCCCCAGATTGACAGGGGAGGGGACCCAGTACTTC,CASSPRLTGEGTQYF
TRBJ2-3,NA,TRBD2,TRBV7-9,TGTGCCAGCAGCTTGAATCGGGGGGTAAACACAGATACGCAGTATTTT,CASSLNRGVNTDTQYF
TRBJ2-3,NA,NA,TRBV20-1,TGCAGTGGGCTAGTCCGTATCACAGATACGCAGTATTTT,CSGLVRITDTQYF
TRBJ1-5,few,NA,TRBV18,TGTGCCAGCTCCACCGCTGGACACCACAATCAGCCCCAGCATTTT,CASSTAGHHNQPQHF
TRBJ2-4,few,NA,TRBV20-1,TGCAGTGCAGAAGGACTGCCCAAAAACATTCAGTACTTC,CSAEGLPKNIQYF
TRBJ1-2,few,NA,TRBV7-2,TGTGCCAGCAGCCGGGGGCAGGGTACAGGGCTGATTTATGGCTACACCTTC,CASSRGQGTGLIYGYTF
TRBJ2-5,NA,TRBD2,TRBV6-6,TGTGCCAGCAGTTTTTCCCCATCTACTAGCGGGGGGCCACAAGAGACCCAGTACTTC,CASSFSPSTSGGPQETQYF
TRBJ2-1,NA,NA,TRBV5-1,TGCGCCAGCAGCTTCCTAGTCAGTGAGCAGTTCTTC,CASSFLVSEQFF
TRBJ1-2,many,NA,TRBV7-2,TGTGCCAGCAGCTCCCCAACAGGGTACAGGTGGGGCTACACCTTC,CASSSPTGYRWGYTF
TRBJ2-3,many,TRBD2,TRBV9,TGTGCCAGCAGCTTATGGCCAAGCGGGGGGGCAGATACGCAGTATTTT,CASSLWPSGGADTQYF
TRBJ2-4,NA,NA,TRBV12-3/TRBV12-4,TGTGCCAGCGCCGGTGGGGGAGCCAAAAACATTCAGTACTTC,CASAGGGAKNIQYF
TRBJ2-3,few,TRBD2,TRBV12-3/TRBV12-4,TGTGCCAGCTCAACACCCGGACTAGCCACAGATACGCAGTATTTT,CASSTPGLATDTQYF
TRBJ2-1,NA,NA,TRBV6-6,TGTGCCAGCAGTACCCAGGTGAACAATGAGCAGTTCTTC,CASSTQVNNEQFF
TRBJ2-1,few,TRBD2,TRBV5-1,TGCGCCAGCAGCTTAACTAGCGGGGATCCGGTCAATGAGCAGTTCTTC,CASSLTSGDPVNEQFF
TRBJ2-1,NA,TRBD2,TRBV3-1,TGTGCCAGCAGCCATCTAGCGGGAAAGACCTACAATGAGCAGTTCTTC,CASSHLAGKTYNEQFF
TRBJ1-6,many,TRBD1,TRBV5-1,TGCGCCAGCAGCTTGGAAGGGACAGGGGTTTCACCCCTCCACTTT,CASSLEGTGVSPLHF
TRBJ1-1,few,TRBD1,TRBV5-1,TGCGCCAGCAGCTCGACAGGGACTGCGGCAGCTTTCTTT,CASSSTGTAAAFF
TRBJ1-4,NA,TRBD1,TRBV7-2,TGTGCCAGCAGCCTTCAGGACAGGACTAATGAAAAACTGTTTTTT,CASSLQDRTNEKLFF
TRBJ2-3,few,TRBD2,TRBV11-2,TGTGCCAGCAGCTTACTCCGTCTAGCGGGGGCCTTTAGCACAGATACGCAGTATTTT,CASSLLRLAGAFSTDTQYF
TRBJ2-1,NA,NA,TRBV18,TGTGCCAGCTCACCACCGTGGGGGGCCAGTTACAATGAGCAGTTCTTC,CASSPPWGASYNEQFF
TRBJ2-2,NA,NA,TRBV5-1,TGCGCCAGCAGCTTGGACACGGGGGTCGCCGGGGAGCTGTTTTTT,CASSLDTGVAGELFF
TRBJ2-1,many,TRBD2,TRBV12-3/TRBV12-4,TGTGCCAGCAGTAACAACCGGGGGGGCGGGTCTTATGAGCAGTTCTTC,CASSNNRGGGSYEQFF
TRBJ1-2,few,NA,TRBV7-2,TGTGCCAGCAGCTTATGGGCCAGGACTGAGACCTTC,CASSLWARTETF
TRBJ2-5,few,NA,TRBV5-1,TGCGCCAGCAGCTTGATCCCCTCACAAGAGACCCAGTACTTC,CASSLIPSQETQYF
TRBJ2-5,many,NA,TRBV15,TGTGCCACCAGCAGTTTAGGGGGGGAGACCCAGTACTTC,CATSSLGGETQYF
TRBJ2-7,NA,TRBD2,TRBV4-2,TGTGCCAGCAGCCGCGATTCGACTAGCGGGGGTGACGAGCAGTACTTC,CASSRDSTSGGDEQYF
TRBJ1-5,NA,NA,TRBV30,TGTGCCTGGAGTCAACAGGGAAGTCAGCCCCAGCATTTT,CAWSQQGSQPQHF